This T cell receptor (beta chain) comes out of a study of cytomegalovirus exposure and HLA in healthy donors. In the case of this clone: The antigen remains unidentified.

PCR employed 60 Vbeta and 13 Jbeta primers. The method was immunoSEQ multiplex PCR; TCRdb's version includes in-frame clones alone and lacks a portion of them. This repertoire shows 210,000 or so clones, 65% to 90% found once; its top ten account for 1.1% to 1.5%. CDR3 length equals 12 residues. The germline gives CDR1 MDHEN, CDR2 SYDVKM. Between the trimmed V and J ends, which lost 6 bases and 2 bases, there was a span of 7 bases. Study-wide findings and caveats: It was reported that the classifier diagnosed cytomegalovirus status with high specificity and sensitivity in both the original and validation cohorts. Researchers reportedly found TCR beta sequences accurately predicted most subjects' HLA-A and HLA-B alleles.

Source material: PBMCs. V and J are TRBV28 and TRBJ1-1; D is ambiguous. The TCR sequence derives from a girl aged 10 to 17 in good health and CMV-seronegative. Here the CDR3 DNA reads TGTGCCAGCAGCCAAACAAACACTGAAGCTTTCTTT. This gives the protein CASSQTNTEAFF.